This entry lists 10 T cell receptor beta chains sequenced from one sample in a study of T cell changes during pregnancy in multiple sclerosis. The method was immunoSEQ multiplex PCR; TCRdb's version includes in-frame clones alone and lacks a portion of them. The sample includes tens of thousands of clones, 90% of them seen just once. The material was peripheral blood, obtained in the third trimester of pregnancy. These receptors originate from a female donor with multiple sclerosis, enrolled in a pregnancy study.

The V and J genes are TRBV7-2 and TRBJ2-4; D possibly corresponds to TRBD1 (6 bases). V lost 5 bases to trimming and J lost 12 bases, with 29 bases between them. CDR3 length equals 17 residues. Germline lookup yields CDR1 SGHTA and CDR2 FQGNSA. For the CDR3, the DNA is TGTGCCAGCAGCCATCAGGGGACACCAGGCGCAAGGAATACTCAGTACTTC. Amino acid sequence: CASSHQGTPGARNTQYF.

CDR3 bases: TGTGCCAGCAGCCGGGAGGCAGCAGGAGATACGCAGTATTTT. Amino acids: CASSREAAGDTQYF. The J gene is TRBJ2-3, the V gene TRBV5-4, with 7 bases aligning to TRBD2. Per the germline V gene, CDR1 is SGHNT and CDR2 is YYREEE (reference sequence). CDR3 length: 14 amino acids. Losses at the gene ends were 4 bases for V and 5 bases for J; bases not matched to a gene: 7.

In this sample, this clone turned up a few times. The chain joins TRBV30 to TRBJ1-2; TRBD1 matches at 8 bases. The CDR3 is made up of 12 amino acids. The junction had 2 bases not matched to a gene; V was cut back by 2 bases and J by 6 bases. Per the germline V gene, CDR1 is GTSNPN and CDR2 is SVGIG (reference sequence). The CDR3 region has the DNA TGTGCCTGGAGTCGGGACAGGAATGGCTACACCTTC. Translation: CAWSRDRNGYTF. The variable domain in full, with the rest retrieved from reference TRBV30 and TRBJ1-2, is SQTIHQWPATLVQPVGSPLSLECTVEGTSNPNLYWYRQAAGRGLQLLFYSVGIGQISSEVPQNLSASRPQDRQFILSSKKLLLSDSGFYLCAWSRDRNGYTFGSGTRLTVV.

The gene calls are TRBV5-4 and TRBJ2-2; TRBD2 matches 7 bases. The germline V gene encodes CDR1 SGHNT and CDR2 YYREEE (reference sequence). Trimming at V came to 4 bases and at J to 2 bases, leaving 11 bases not matched to a gene. The CDR3 runs to 17 residues. The CDR3 loop is CASSHQTSTLNTGELFF. The CDR3 region has the DNA TGTGCCAGCAGCCACCAGACTAGCACGCTCAACACCGGGGAGCTGTTTTTT.

The CDR3 DNA sequence: TGCAGCGCCGATTGGGGCGCCGGAAACACCATATATTTT. Translated, it gives CSADWGAGNTIYF. The chain recombines TRBV29-1 with TRBJ1-3; maybe TRBD1 (5 bases). The CDR3 contains 13 residues. Germline lookup yields CDR1 SQVTM and CDR2 ANQGSEA. The ends were cut back, 7 bases at V and 4 bases at J, with 14 bases in the middle.

This clone was picked up one time. The J gene is TRBJ2-1, the V gene TRBV11-3; the D gene is possibly TRBD2 (5 bases). The germline CDR1 and CDR2 sequences are SGHNT and YENEEA. CDR3 size: 14 residues. V dropped 3 bases and J dropped 8 bases, with 14 bases sitting between them. DNA of the CDR3: TGTGCCAGCAGCTTTACTAGAGCCTCGGATGAGCAGTTCTTC. Amino acids: CASSFTRASDEQFF.

This clone occurred a few times. V usage is TRBV4-1 and J usage is TRBJ1-5, with D unclear. V shed 0 bases and J shed 8 bases, with 11 bases lying between them. The CDR3 totals 14 residues. Germline CDR1 reads MGHRA; CDR2 reads YSYEKL. CDR3 DNA: TGCGCCAGCAGCCAAGATGCCCAGGTTAAGCCCCAGCATTTT. Translation: CASSQDAQVKPQHF.

The rearrangement links TRBV6-5 to TRBJ1-5, with D maybe TRBD1 (6 bases). Trimming stripped 5 bases from V and 5 bases from J, with 13 bases between. Germline V gene sequence: CDR1 MNHEY, CDR2 SVGAGI. This CDR3 region has 14 residues. As DNA, the CDR3 is TGTGCCAGCAGTCGGATGAAGGGGGATCAGCCCCAGCATTTT. It translates to CASSRMKGDQPQHF.

The V gene is TRBV27, the J gene TRBJ1-4; no firm D call. The CDR3 covers 12 residues. Trimming left V 3 bases short and J 4 bases short, with 3 bases between. Germline CDR1 and CDR2: MNHEY and SMNVEV (reference sequence). The CDR3 sequence: CASSFLNEKLFF. The CDR3 region has the DNA TGTGCCAGCAGTTTCCTTAATGAAAAACTGTTTTTT.

The chain is built from TRBV7-2 and TRBJ2-1; 10 bases fit TRBD2. V lost 5 bases and J lost 3; bases outside the gene matches: 7. CDR1 and CDR2 (germline): SGHTA, FQGNSA. This CDR3 contains 16 residues. The CDR3 sequence is CASSLAASGSYNEQFF. In DNA, the CDR3 is TGTGCCAGCAGCCTTGCGGCTAGCGGGAGCTACAATGAGCAGTTCTTC.